A selection of T cell receptor beta chains follows, all from one sample in a study of shared clonotypes between healthy human individuals. Only in-frame clones appear in the TCRdb table, and some are missing; sequencing was by immunoSEQ multiplex PCR. The sample includes roughly 1.4 million clones, approximately 98.5% seen only once; the top ten take approximately 0.38%. The specimen was naive CD4+ T cells sorted from blood. The receptor source for this set is a man aged 25-45 years in good health. Each CDR3 is given with its conserved first and last residue. The D gene is left open where the match is weak. A row's size may be missing; if present it is once, few, many or a size class.

J,size,V,D,CDR3,DNA
TRBJ2-1,NA,TRBV7-4,NA,CASSVTGRRYNEQFF,TGTGCCAGCAGCGTGACGGGAAGACGGTACAATGAGCAGTTCTTC
TRBJ2-7,once,TRBV6-5,NA,CATHSGTTAYEQYF,TGTGCCACCCACTCCGGGACAACCGCCTACGAGCAGTACTTC
TRBJ2-7,once,TRBV7-2,TRBD1,CASSPGQVLHYEQYF,TGTGCCAGCAGCCCCGGACAGGTGCTTCACTACGAGCAGTACTTC
TRBJ2-6,NA,TRBV19,NA,CASTGVPGANVLTF,TGTGCCAGTACAGGAGTACCCGGGGCCAACGTCCTGACTTTC
TRBJ2-1,once,TRBV9,NA,CASSVVSGNNEQFF,TGTGCCAGCAGCGTAGTAAGCGGTAACAATGAGCAGTTCTTC
TRBJ1-2,NA,TRBV5-1,NA,CASSYRENYGYTF,TGCGCCAGCAGCTATCGGGAGAACTATGGCTACACCTTC
TRBJ2-1,NA,TRBV27,TRBD1,CASSSNRGRRKDEQFF,TGTGCCAGCAGTTCAAACAGGGGTAGGAGGAAGGATGAGCAGTTCTTC
TRBJ2-2,once,TRBV5-1,NA,CASSLGRGSTGELFF,TGCGCCAGCAGCTTGGGGCGGGGTAGCACCGGGGAGCTGTTTTTT
TRBJ2-5,NA,TRBV5-1,TRBD1,CASSSGTGMETQYF,TGCGCCAGCAGCTCGGGGACAGGCATGGAGACCCAGTACTTC
TRBJ2-7,NA,TRBV28,NA,CASRAYRLTYEQYF,TGTGCCAGCAGGGCTTACAGGCTCACCTACGAGCAGTACTTC
TRBJ1-1,NA,TRBV4-1,NA,CASSQVSGNTEAFF,TGCGCCAGCAGCCAAGTTTCAGGGAACACTGAAGCTTTCTTT
TRBJ2-1,once,TRBV5-1,NA,CASSLGRGRFYNEQFF,TGCGCCAGCAGCTTGGGGAGGGGACGGTTCTACAATGAGCAGTTCTTC
TRBJ1-3,NA,TRBV18,NA,CASSPEGGTGNTIYF,TGTGCCAGCTCACCAGAAGGGGGAACTGGAAACACCATATATTTT
TRBJ1-5,once,TRBV27,TRBD1,CASSSDRGDQPQHF,TGTGCCAGCAGTTCGGACAGGGGTGATCAGCCCCAGCATTTT
TRBJ2-2,NA,TRBV5-1,NA,CASRGQHTGELFF,TGCGCCAGCAGGGGGCAACACACCGGGGAGCTGTTTTTT